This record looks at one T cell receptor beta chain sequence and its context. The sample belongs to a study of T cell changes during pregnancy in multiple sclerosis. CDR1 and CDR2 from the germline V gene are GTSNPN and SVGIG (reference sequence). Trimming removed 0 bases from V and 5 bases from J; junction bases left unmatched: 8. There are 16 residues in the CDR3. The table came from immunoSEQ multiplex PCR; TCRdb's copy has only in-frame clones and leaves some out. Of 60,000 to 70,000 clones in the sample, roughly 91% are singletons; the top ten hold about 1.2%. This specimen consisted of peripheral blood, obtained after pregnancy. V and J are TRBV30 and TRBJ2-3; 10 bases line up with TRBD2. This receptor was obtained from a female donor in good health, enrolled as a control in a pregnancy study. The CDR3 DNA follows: TGTGCCTGGAGTGTAGGGCCAGCGGGGGGGCAAGATACGCAGTATTTT. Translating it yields CAWSVGPAGGQDTQYF.